The source of this T cell receptor (beta chain) is a study of T-cell memory formation after mild COVID-19. Turning to the study itself: Largely donor-specific sequence clusters came from two donors. Study results and limitations: Contracting clones localized mainly to CM and EM when CD4+ and mainly to EMRA when CD8+.

This CDR3 has 14 amino acids. The V gene's germline CDR1 is MGHRA and CDR2 YSYEKL. V gave up 6 bases and J gave up 1 base, with 10 bases separating them. Libraries for TCRalpha and TCRbeta carried sample barcodes and unique molecular identifiers via 5'RACE. TCRdb redid the calling of the 5' RACE reads with MiXCR, one entry per CDR3 protein. The sample carries some 300,000 distinct CDR3 sequences, 20% to 25% recorded once. Points on this clonotype: What it binds is unknown.

V is TRBV4-1 and J is TRBJ2-4; tentative D call: TRBD1 (6 bases). This receptor was identified in a man younger than 35 who had mild COVID-19 (a few samples of this study predate the infection). Cell type and time point are not known. Sequenced input: PBMCs or a T cell subset sorted from them (not recorded which). CDR3 loop: CASRLQGAKNIQYF. CDR3 nucleotides: TGCGCCAGCAGACTTCAGGGGGCCAAAAACATTCAGTACTTC.